The source of this T cell receptor (beta chain) is a study of cytomegalovirus exposure and HLA in healthy donors. Study context: According to later analysis, the same platform produced the approximately 120 validation and under 700 first-cohort repertoires. General study points: The study labeled 150 to 200 TCR beta chains cytomegalovirus-associated. Researchers reported that three CMV-associated chains were confirmed in vitro as CMV antigen-specific. Most TCR sequences proved rare, with some public TCRs found in many donors.

To note about this clone: Its antigen is unidentified.

There are 19 residues in the CDR3. Germline V CDR1 and CDR2: MDHEN, SYDVKM. The ends lost 8 bases at V and 3 bases at J; junction bases unmatched: 21. The protocol was immunoSEQ multiplex PCR, while the TCRdb copy is restricted to in-frame clones and leaves out a portion. This sample yields 260,000 or so clones, of which 90% are seen a single time; under 4% belongs to the top ten. The sequenced material came from PBMCs. The TCR originated in a woman aged 25 to 39 in good health and CMV-seronegative. The chain is built from TRBV28 and TRBJ1-5, with TRBD1 identical over 8 bases. The CDR3 protein is CASGSFPGQADLYNQPQHF. CDR3 bases: TGTGCCAGCGGTTCGTTCCCGGGACAGGCTGACCTTTACAATCAGCCCCAGCATTTT.